The 3 T cell receptor beta chains in this list originate from one sample, sequenced in a study of cytotoxic CD8 clonotypes in ibrutinib-treated CLL. Sequencing was performed with immunoSEQ multiplex PCR; in TCRdb, only in-frame clones are kept and a portion is missing. The sample has over 120,000 clones, 65% to 85% seen once; the top ten hold roughly 7.2%. Sequences were derived from PBMCs, sampled after 36 months of ibrutinib treatment. These receptors all stem from a human donor with chronic lymphocytic leukemia.

The chain joins TRBV7-2 to TRBJ2-5, with D perhaps matching TRBD1 or TRBD2 (5 bases each). Germline CDR1 SGHTA, CDR2 FQGNSA. The CDR3 length is 13 residues. V dropped 6 bases and J dropped 2 bases, with 10 bases sitting between them. The DNA for the CDR3 is TGTGCCAGCAGTCGGGACGGACAAGAGACCCAGTACTTC. Protein product: CASSRDGQETQYF.

The genes are TRBV5-1 and TRBJ1-2; 11 bases match TRBD1. Per germline, CDR1 SGHRS and CDR2 YFSETQ. The CDR3 totals 14 residues. V lost 4 bases and J lost 8; bases outside the gene matches: 7. The CDR3 DNA is TGCGCCAGCAGCCCCTTTGGACAGGGGGCGGGCTACACCTTC. Its translation is CASSPFGQGAGYTF.

The V gene is TRBV7-9, the J gene TRBJ2-1, with 8 positions matching TRBD1. This CDR3 has 16 residues. V was clipped by 5 bases and J by 6 bases; unmatched bases: 12. Germline values: CDR1 SEHNR, CDR2 FQNEAQ (reference sequence). CDR3 sequence reads: CASSTLTGVRGNEQFF. In DNA, the CDR3 is TGTGCCAGCAGCACCTTGACAGGGGTCAGGGGCAATGAGCAGTTCTTC. Full variable domain (outside the CDR3, taken from reference TRBV7-9 and TRBJ2-1): DTGVSQNPRHKITKRGQNVTFRCDPISEHNRLYWYRQTLGQGPEFLTYFQNEAQLEKSRLLSDRFSAERPKGSFSTLEIQRTEQGDSAMYLCASSTLTGVRGNEQFFGPGTRLTVL.